This TCR beta chain was obtained from a study of T cells after yellow fever vaccination. Whole-study findings and limits: Most primary-vaccination clones recurred post-booster (under 98% CD4, roughly 87% CD8). The secondary response was weaker but peaked faster, day 5 versus 15.

V lost 2 bases, J lost 7 bases, and 4 bases stayed unmatched. The CDR3 runs to 14 residues. Germline assignment: CDR1 SNHLY and CDR2 FYNNEI. Points on this clonotype: Its target is not known.

By 5'RACE template switching, TCR cDNA was produced, with a universal primer site and UMIs added in the process. MiXCR, applied by TCRdb to the 5' RACE reads, yields one record per CDR3 protein. The sample lists a few hundred thousand distinct CDR3 sequences; over 3.5% were seen once. The material was PBMCs, obtained 5 days after the yellow fever booster vaccination. The sequence was obtained from a man aged 18 to 35 who received the YFV17D yellow fever vaccine. The chain links TRBV2 to TRBJ2-1, with 8 bases matching TRBD1. CDR3 sequence (DNA): TGTGCCAGCAGTGAACAGGGGGCGCATAATGAGCAGTTCTTC. Protein product: CASSEQGAHNEQFF.